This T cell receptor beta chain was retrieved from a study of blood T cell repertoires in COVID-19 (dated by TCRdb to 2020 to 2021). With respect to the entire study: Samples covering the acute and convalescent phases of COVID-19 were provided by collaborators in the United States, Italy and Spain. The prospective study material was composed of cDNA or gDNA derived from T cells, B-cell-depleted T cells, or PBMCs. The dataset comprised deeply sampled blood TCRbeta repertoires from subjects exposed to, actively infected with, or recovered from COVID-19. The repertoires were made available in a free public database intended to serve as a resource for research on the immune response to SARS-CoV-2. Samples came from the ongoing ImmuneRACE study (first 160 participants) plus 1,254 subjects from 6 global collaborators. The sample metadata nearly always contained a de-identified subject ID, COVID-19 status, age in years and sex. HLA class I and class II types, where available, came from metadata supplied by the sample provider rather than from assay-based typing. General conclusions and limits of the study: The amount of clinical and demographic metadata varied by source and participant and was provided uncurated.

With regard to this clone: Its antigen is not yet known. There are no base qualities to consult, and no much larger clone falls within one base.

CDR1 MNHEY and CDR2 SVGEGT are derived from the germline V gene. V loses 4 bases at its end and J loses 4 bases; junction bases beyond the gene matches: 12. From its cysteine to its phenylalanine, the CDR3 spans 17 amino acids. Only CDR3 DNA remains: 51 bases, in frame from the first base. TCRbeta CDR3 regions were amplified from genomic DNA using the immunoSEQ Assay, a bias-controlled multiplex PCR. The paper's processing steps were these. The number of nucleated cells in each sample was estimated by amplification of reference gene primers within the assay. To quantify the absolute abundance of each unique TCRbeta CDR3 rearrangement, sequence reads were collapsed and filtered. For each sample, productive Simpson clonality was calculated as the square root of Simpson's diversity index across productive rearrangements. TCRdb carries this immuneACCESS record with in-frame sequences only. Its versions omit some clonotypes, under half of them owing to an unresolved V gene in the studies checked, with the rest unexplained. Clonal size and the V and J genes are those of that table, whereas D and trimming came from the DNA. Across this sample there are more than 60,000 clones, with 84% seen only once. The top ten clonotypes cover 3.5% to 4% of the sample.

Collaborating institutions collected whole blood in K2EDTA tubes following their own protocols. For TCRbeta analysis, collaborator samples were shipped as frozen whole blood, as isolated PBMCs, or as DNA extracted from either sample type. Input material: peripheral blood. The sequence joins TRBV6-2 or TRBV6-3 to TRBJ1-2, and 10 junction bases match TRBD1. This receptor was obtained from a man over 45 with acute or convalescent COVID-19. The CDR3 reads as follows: CASSSATGGVGSYGYTF. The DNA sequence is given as TGTGCCAGCAGTTCCGCGACAGGGGGCGTTGGGTCCTATGGCTACACCTTC.